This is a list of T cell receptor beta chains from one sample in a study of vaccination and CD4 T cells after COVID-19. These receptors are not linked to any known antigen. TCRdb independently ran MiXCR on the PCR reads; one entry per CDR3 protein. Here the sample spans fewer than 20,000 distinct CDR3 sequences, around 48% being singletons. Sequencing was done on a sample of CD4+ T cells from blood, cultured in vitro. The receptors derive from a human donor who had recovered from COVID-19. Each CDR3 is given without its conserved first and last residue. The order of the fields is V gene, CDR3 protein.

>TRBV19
ASSISSVTSYEQY
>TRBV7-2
ASSSNPRGGGELF
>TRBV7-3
ASSLNPGRVYNEQF
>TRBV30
AYTGQSGNTIY
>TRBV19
ASGGPGGRGNQPQH
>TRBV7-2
ASSLDTDTQY
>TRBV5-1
ASRKSTENTGELF
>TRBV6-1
ASSEAPGGVRIGELF
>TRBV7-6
ASSERLAGDVETQY
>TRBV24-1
ATSDQGSGTNEQY
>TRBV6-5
ASSYRGAGTEAF
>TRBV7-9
ASSLGHFSTGELF
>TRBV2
ASSVNRGYEQY
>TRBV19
ASSIGGSEKLF
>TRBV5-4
ASSQTGGEFEQY
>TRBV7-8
ASSLGQGISEQY
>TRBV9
ASSVVLGSTEAF
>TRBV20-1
SASREGNYGYT
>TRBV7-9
ASSLLPGWNTEAF
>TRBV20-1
SATGADLTDNEQF
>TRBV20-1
SAPRSGAADEQF
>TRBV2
ASSVQRGNNEQF
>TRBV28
ASSLGRGHGELF
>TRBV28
ASSFSELSTDTQY
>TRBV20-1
SAPTQSGTSGFETQH
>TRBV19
ASSTTGGGQPQH
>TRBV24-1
ATSDPTSGDYNEQF
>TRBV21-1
ASSKTGGDQPQH
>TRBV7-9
ASSMDSSGTQY
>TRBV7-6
ASSLRVTGNTIY
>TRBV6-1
ASSLYSIQGTDTQY
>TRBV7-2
ASSLFARDKNIQY
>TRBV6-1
ASSERDRGNTIY
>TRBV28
ASSLYGWGTLRTYEQY
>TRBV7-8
ASSLKGTDGYT
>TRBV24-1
ATSRAGAAGELF